The 31 T cell receptor beta chains listed next were all sequenced from one sample in a study of shared clonotypes between healthy human individuals. Using immunoSEQ multiplex PCR, the repertoire was profiled, and TCRdb retains in-frame clones only, with some absent. The sample yields 70,000 to 95,000 clones, roughly two thirds seen once. The sample consisted of memory CD8+ T cells sorted from blood. Subset in this sample: CD45RO+ cells pooled with CCR7-negative TemRA cells. The receptors here all came from a young man in good health.

This chain uses TRBV9 with TRBJ2-3; D uncertain. The ends were cut back, 3 bases at V and 0 bases at J, with 8 bases in the middle. The CDR3 is 14 amino acids. CDR1 SGDLS and CDR2 YYNGEE come from the germline V gene. CDR3 region: CASSDRVSTDTQYF. DNA for the CDR3: TGTGCCAGCAGCGATAGGGTGAGCACAGATACGCAGTATTTT. Filled out from reference TRBV9 and TRBJ2-3, the complete variable domain reads DSGVTQTPKHLITATGQRVTLRCSPRSGDLSVYWYQQSLDQGLQFLIQYYNGEERAKGNILERFSAQQFPDLHSELNLSSLELGDSALYFCASSDRVSTDTQYFGPGTRLTVL.

A few counts support this clone. V and J are TRBV25-1 and TRBJ1-5; TRBD1 might be the D (6 bases). Germline V gene lookup returns CDR1 MGHDK and CDR2 SYGVNS. V shed 6 bases and J shed 1 base, with 16 bases lying between them. There are 16 residues in the CDR3. CDR3 in amino acids: CASSSSRGGSNQPQHF. CDR3 DNA sequence: TGTGCCAGCAGCTCAAGCAGGGGCGGGAGCAATCAGCCCCAGCATTTT.

This clone was counted at least ten times. The genes are TRBV7-9 and TRBJ2-3; D not certain. Trimming stripped 5 bases from V and 2 bases from J, with 20 bases between. The CDR3 consists of 17 residues. In germline, CDR1 is SEHNR, CDR2 FQNEAQ (reference sequence). CDR3 nucleotides: TGTGCCAGCAGCGCATCCCTGGATGGGCCCCTCACAGATACGCAGTATTTT. Its protein product is CASSASLDGPLTDTQYF.

This clone has more than one count but fewer than ten. The V gene is TRBV6-1, the J gene TRBJ1-5; D uncertain. V dropped 5 bases and J dropped 7 bases, with 12 bases sitting between them. Germline loops: CDR1 MNHNS, CDR2 SASEGT. There are 13 residues in the CDR3. CDR3 in DNA: TGTGCCAGCAGTCCCCCAATTCCCCAGCCCCAGCATTTT. Protein: CASSPPIPQPQHF.

V is TRBV30 and J is TRBJ2-2; either TRBD1 or TRBD2 may supply D (5 bases each). V was clipped by 5 bases and J by 4 bases, with 14 bases between them. The CDR3 contains 14 residues. CDR1 is GTSNPN, CDR2 SVGIG, per germline (reference sequence). The CDR3 DNA follows: TGTGCCTGGGCTTGGGGGAGAAGCACCGGGGAGCTGTTTTTT. Protein sequence: CAWAWGRSTGELFF.

This clone was recorded many times. The rearrangement links TRBV7-9 to TRBJ1-1; TRBD1 matches 8 bases. Germline CDR1 and CDR2: SEHNR and FQNEAQ (reference sequence). CDR3 length equals 18 residues. V lost 5 bases, J lost 3 bases, and 17 bases stayed unmatched. This CDR3 is CASSPPAGGIIRYTEAFF. CDR3 sequence (DNA): TGTGCCAGCAGCCCCCCCGCAGGGGGCATTATTCGGTACACTGAAGCTTTCTTT.

V is TRBV29-1 and J is TRBJ2-3; no firm D call. V was clipped by 0 bases and J by 0 bases, with 10 bases between them. The CDR3 spans 15 residues. CDR1 and CDR2 (germline): SQVTM, ANQGSEA. The CDR3 loop is CSVEEPLESTDTQYF. The CDR3 DNA reads as TGCAGCGTTGAAGAGCCTCTCGAAAGCACAGATACGCAGTATTTT.

This clone showed up just once. This chain connects TRBV2 to TRBJ1-5; maybe TRBD1 (5 bases). CDR1 and CDR2 from the germline V gene are SNHLY and FYNNEI. The CDR3 runs to 16 residues. V gave up 3 bases and J gave up 0 bases, with 12 bases separating them. The DNA of the CDR3 is TGTGCCAGCAGTGATCAAGGGGCGGGTAGCAATCAGCCCCAGCATTTT. It yields the protein CASSDQGAGSNQPQHF.

The chain employs TRBV5-1 and TRBJ2-1, with D perhaps TRBD2 (6 bases). Trimming cost V 1 base and J 7 bases, with 18 bases left between them. Germline-derived CDR1 and CDR2 are SGHRS and YFSETQ. The CDR3 sequence is 16 residues long. The DNA of the CDR3 is TGCGCCAGCAGCTTGTACGGGACGGGAGCACGGAATGAGCAGTTCTTC. Translated, it gives CASSLYGTGARNEQFF.

This clone has only a few counts. J is TRBJ1-3 and V is TRBV29-1; the D gene is possibly TRBD1 (6 bases). CDR1 is SQVTM, CDR2 ANQGSEA, per germline. The CDR3 has 19 residues. V was trimmed by 0 bases and J by 2 bases, leaving 23 bases between them. CDR3 amino acids: CSVEDPETQGKRTGNTIYF. The CDR3 DNA reads as TGCAGCGTTGAAGATCCTGAAACCCAGGGGAAACGGACTGGAAACACCATATATTTT.

The rearrangement uses TRBV5-1 and TRBJ2-1, with 7 bases that match TRBD2. The CDR3 loop spans 15 amino acids. From germline, CDR1 is SGHRS and CDR2 YFSETQ. With V trimmed by 0 bases and J by 6 bases, 6 bases remained unmatched. As DNA, the CDR3 is TGCGCCAGCAGCTTGGGGCTAGCGGCGCCCAATGAGCAGTTCTTC. It is translated as CASSLGLAAPNEQFF.

The chain employs TRBV4-1 and TRBJ2-7, with 8 nucleotides matching TRBD1. V shed 4 bases, J shed 3 bases, and the junction held 5 bases outside the gene matches. Germline CDR1 reads MGHRA; CDR2 reads YSYEKL. CDR3 length: 14 residues. The CDR3 nucleotides read TGCGCCAGCAGCCCGACGACAGGGGTCTACGAGCAGTACTTC. Translated: CASSPTTGVYEQYF.

This clone was counted a few times. This rearrangement joins TRBV7-3 to TRBJ2-1; tentatively, D is TRBD2 (6 bases). The CDR3 runs to 15 residues. The germline V and J ends were trimmed by 2 bases and 0 bases, with 8 bases remaining between them. Per the germline V gene, CDR1 is SGHTA and CDR2 is FQGTGA. The CDR3 nucleotides read TGTGCCAGCAGCTTATACGGGAGCTCCTACAATGAGCAGTTCTTC. It is translated as CASSLYGSSYNEQFF.

This clone was seen once. J is TRBJ1-1 and V is TRBV25-1, with D unresolved. The germline V gene encodes CDR1 MGHDK and CDR2 SYGVNS. V was cut by 8 bases and J by 5 bases, with 12 bases left in between. This CDR3 has 12 amino acids. CDR3 sequence reads: CASHGSGTEAFF. CDR3 coding DNA: TGTGCCAGCCATGGGTCCGGGACTGAAGCTTTCTTT.

The CDR3 sequence: CASSQGLGEYEQYF. CDR3 sequence (DNA): TGCGCCAGCAGCCAAGGACTAGGAGAGTACGAGCAGTACTTC. The gene calls are TRBV4-3 and TRBJ2-7, with D possibly being TRBD2 (6 bases). The germline CDR1 and CDR2 sequences are LGHNA and YSLEER. V lost 1 base, J lost 4 bases, and 11 bases lay in between. CDR3 length: 14 amino acids.

The chain has TRBV7-8 and TRBJ2-2; D call uncertain. Germline V gene lookup returns CDR1 SGHVS and CDR2 FQNEAQ. Trimming took off 4 bases at V and 5 bases at J, with 17 bases between the two ends. This CDR3 is built from 16 residues. The CDR3 DNA reads TGTGCCAGCAGCTACCCCCGTGGGCCCGGTACCGGGGAGCTGTTTTTT. Its protein product is CASSYPRGPGTGELFF.

This clone was counted ten times or more. This sample includes further DNA sequences coding for the same CDR3. The V call is TRBV5-6, the J call TRBJ1-1; D is uncertain. V was pared by 3 bases and J by 4 bases, with 10 bases between. Germline CDR1 SGHDT, CDR2 YYEEEE. The CDR3 runs to 13 residues. CDR3 in DNA: TGTGCCAGCAGCTACGCCTCCGGCACTGAAGCTTTCTTT. It codes for CASSYASGTEAFF.

The chain recombines TRBV4-2 with TRBJ2-2; D is uncertain. Per germline, CDR1 LGHNA and CDR2 YNFKEQ. V was shortened by 5 bases and J by 2 bases, with 3 bases between the two germline ends. The CDR3 has 12 amino acids. DNA of the CDR3: TGTGCCAGCAGCTACAACACCGGGGAGCTGTTTTTT. Amino acids: CASSYNTGELFF.

V usage is TRBV29-1 and J usage is TRBJ2-7; TRBD2 aligns across 9 bases. The CDR3 has 13 residues. The germline CDR1 and CDR2 sequences are SQVTM and ANQGSEA. J lost 6 bases, V lost 0 bases, and 3 bases had no gene match. As DNA, the CDR3 is TGCAGCGTTGAAGATGAAGCGGGAGGCGAGCAGTACTTC. Its translation is CSVEDEAGGEQYF.

This clone has a single count. The CDR3 DNA follows: TGTGCCAGCAGCTCCGGACTAGCGGGAGAGCGGTACAATGAGCAGTTCTTC. Encoded protein: CASSSGLAGERYNEQFF. V and J are TRBV7-9 and TRBJ2-1; 13 bases match TRBD2. V shed 4 bases, J shed 4 bases, and the junction held 7 bases outside the gene matches. The CDR3 length is 17 residues. Looked up from germline, CDR1 is SEHNR and CDR2 is FQNEAQ (reference sequence).

V usage is TRBV27 and J usage is TRBJ2-3, with 7 bases identical to TRBD1. Germline V CDR1 and CDR2: MNHEY, SMNVEV (reference sequence). The CDR3 sequence is 14 residues long. Germline trimming cut 8 bases from V and 7 bases from J; bases unmatched to any gene: 12. The CDR3 spells CASGLGQPINTQYF. The CDR3 nucleotides are TGTGCCAGCGGTCTGGGACAGCCCATTAATACGCAGTATTTT.

This rearrangement joins TRBV6-4 to TRBJ2-1; TRBD1 is a possible D gene (6 bases). Germline V gives CDR1 MRHNA, CDR2 SNTAGT. This CDR3 region has 14 residues. V lost 2 bases and J 6 bases, leaving 11 bases between the germline ends. CDR3: CASSDDTGSNEQFF. The DNA for the CDR3 is TGTGCCAGCAGTGACGACACAGGGAGCAATGAGCAGTTCTTC.

CDR3 sequence: CASSSEDRLYQETQYF. The CDR3 DNA follows: TGTGCCAGCAGCTCAGAGGACAGACTGTACCAAGAGACCCAGTACTTC. This chain links TRBV7-9 with TRBJ2-5; a possible D gene is TRBD1 (6 bases). Germline-derived CDR1 and CDR2 are SEHNR and FQNEAQ (reference sequence). The CDR3 extends over 16 amino acids. V was clipped by 4 bases and J by 0 bases, with 15 bases between them.

This clone was observed once. The chain carries TRBV11-2 and TRBJ2-7; 7 nucleotides agree with TRBD1. The CDR3 has 15 residues. V lost 1 base and J lost 4; bases outside the gene matches: 7. Germline CDR1 reads SGHAT; CDR2 reads FQNNGV. The CDR3, as DNA: TGTGCCAGCAGCTTAGGGCAGGGGGTTTTTTACGAGCAGTACTTC. Protein product: CASSLGQGVFYEQYF.

The V and J genes are TRBV5-6 and TRBJ2-1, with 9 bases aligning to TRBD2. The V segment lost 1 base and the J segment 5 bases; nucleotides outside the gene matches: 1. CDR1 SGHDT and CDR2 YYEEEE come from the germline V gene. The CDR3 loop spans 14 amino acids. The CDR3 DNA reads TGTGCCAGCAGCTTGCCTAGCGGGAACAATGAGCAGTTCTTC. It yields the protein CASSLPSGNNEQFF.

The chain joins TRBV9 to TRBJ2-5; 9 bases map to TRBD1. The CDR3 spans 14 residues. V shed 2 bases, J shed 4 bases, and the junction held 3 bases outside the gene matches. Germline assignment: CDR1 SGDLS and CDR2 YYNGEE. The CDR3 nucleotides are TGTGCCAGCAGCGTTACAGGGGGCGGAGAGACCCAGTACTTC. It translates to CASSVTGGGETQYF.

This clone has a handful of counts. V is TRBV27 and J is TRBJ2-3; the match to TRBD1 covers 10 bases. The CDR3 sequence is 17 residues long. The V segment lost 4 bases and the J segment 5 bases; nucleotides outside the gene matches: 12. The germline V gene has CDR1 MNHEY and CDR2 SMNVEV (reference sequence). The CDR3 DNA sequence: TGTGCCAGCAGTTCAGATTCCTCATGGACAGGGGGAGATACGCAGTATTTT. This encodes CASSSDSSWTGGDTQYF.

The rearrangement uses TRBV7-2 and TRBJ1-5; possibly TRBD1 for D (6 bases). Germline V CDR1 and CDR2: SGHTA, FQGNSA. V lost 5 bases and J 3 bases, leaving 17 bases between the germline ends. This CDR3 is built from 16 residues. The CDR3 region has the DNA TGTGCCAGCAGCGCCCAACAGGGAGCGGTCAATCAGCCCCAGCATTTT. Translated: CASSAQQGAVNQPQHF.

This clone was seen a few times. The chain uses TRBV7-4 and TRBJ2-1; D perhaps matches TRBD2 (6 bases). This CDR3 contains 14 residues. Trimming left V 5 bases short and J 8 bases short, with 16 bases between. Germline V lookup: CDR1 SGHVT, CDR2 SQSDAQ. In DNA form, the CDR3 reads TGTGCCAGCAGCGGACTAAGCGCCTTGTATGAGCAGTTCTTC. Its protein product is CASSGLSALYEQFF.

The chain has TRBV28 and TRBJ2-7, with a weak D call TRBD2 (5 bases). The CDR3 runs 13 residues. The germline V and J ends were trimmed by 6 bases and 3 bases, with 12 bases remaining between them. Germline V gene lookup returns CDR1 MDHEN and CDR2 SYDVKM. The CDR3 spells CASSWTGSYEQYF. CDR3 DNA: TGTGCCAGCAGCTGGACGGGAAGCTACGAGCAGTACTTC. The full variable domain, its missing parts supplied by reference TRBV28 and TRBJ2-7, is DVKVTQSSRYLVKRTGEKVFLECVQDMDHENMFWYRQDPGLGLRLIYFSYDVKMKEKGDIPEGYSVSREKKERFSLILESASTNQTSMYLCASSWTGSYEQYFGPGTRLTVT.

The chain employs TRBV6-6 and TRBJ2-3, with D perhaps being TRBD1 or TRBD2 (5 bases each). From germline, CDR1 is MNHNY and CDR2 SVGAGI (reference sequence). CDR3 size: 15 residues. Trimming left V 6 bases short and J 2 bases short, with 15 bases between. In nucleotides, the CDR3 is TGTGCCAGCAGGGCCGGGACCCAACACACAGATACGCAGTATTTT. It translates to CASRAGTQHTDTQYF.